This T cell receptor (beta chain) was identified during a study of cytomegalovirus exposure and HLA in healthy donors. Study results and limitations: In a later analysis, CMV-associated beta chains were mostly HLA-associated, it appeared. With DRB1 most and HLA-C fewest, TCR association rates differed between HLA loci in a later analysis. Cytomegalovirus-associated status was assigned to roughly 160 TCR beta chains. Earlier analysis yielded a pattern in which most TCR beta V segments were productive about 90% or about 30% of the time.

Use of 60 Vbeta and 13 Jbeta primers characterized the PCR. Profiled with immunoSEQ multiplex PCR; TCRdb holds only in-frame clones, not every one. The data show 55,000 to 70,000 clones, approximately 64% seen once. The CDR3 runs to 15 residues. CDR1 is SGHDT and CDR2 is YYEEEE in the germline V gene. The V segment lost 1 base and the J segment 5 bases; nucleotides outside the gene matches: 6. A word on this clone: What it recognizes is unknown.

Sequenced input: PBMCs. This TCR was sampled from a middle-aged man in good health and CMV-seropositive. The chain links TRBV5-6 to TRBJ2-1; 7 bases line up with TRBD2. CDR3 in DNA: TGTGCCAGCAGCTTGTGGGTAGCGGGTCACAATGAGCAGTTCTTC. Residues: CASSLWVAGHNEQFF.